Shown below are 14 T cell receptor beta chains from a single sample sequenced in a study of T cell repertoires in cytomegalovirus infection (dated by TCRdb to about 2019). The listed sequencing device is Illumina HiSeq 1500. The public reads were reanalyzed by TCRdb: fastp trimming at Q25, MiXCR alignment, in-frame beta chains only. All rows with the same CDR3 protein become a single entry with the most common DNA and genes. Present in this sample are a few hundred thousand distinct CDR3 sequences, roughly an eighth of which were seen just once. The ten largest clones add up to 8.8% of the sample. Material: PBMCs. The source is a human donor in good health (CMV status not recorded). Some clones in this sample may be carry-over from other donors' samples.

There are many counts of this clonotype. V and J are TRBV7-6 and TRBJ2-2; D is possibly TRBD1 or TRBD2 (5 bases each). Germline loops: CDR1 SGHVS, CDR2 FNYEAQ. V was trimmed by 1 base and J by 2 bases, leaving 11 bases between them. The CDR3 totals 16 residues. CDR3 nucleotide sequence: TGTGCCAGCAGCTTAGTTAGGGGACCAAACACCGGGGAGCTGTTTTTT. It specifies CASSLVRGPNTGELFF.

This clonotype was seen a few times. J is TRBJ2-5 and V is TRBV20-1; TRBD1 agrees at 7 bases. CDR1 and CDR2 from the germline V gene are DFQATT and SNEGSKA (reference sequence). Trimming cost V 6 bases and J 3 bases; bases outside gene matches: 4. The CDR3 runs to 12 residues. As DNA, the CDR3 is TGCAGTGCAAAGACAGGGAAAGAGACCCAGTACTTC. This codes for CSAKTGKETQYF.

The chain employs TRBV2 and TRBJ2-2; D not certain. Germline V lookup: CDR1 SNHLY, CDR2 FYNNEI. This CDR3 has 14 residues. The ends were cut back, 11 bases at V and 2 bases at J, with 15 bases in the middle. In nucleotides, the CDR3 is TGTGCCGTTAGAACGAGTTCAAACACCGGGGAGCTGTTTTTT. Translated: CAVRTSSNTGELFF.

The chain combines TRBV18 with TRBJ2-1; 13 nucleotides agree with TRBD2. The CDR3 length is 18 residues. J lost 9 bases, V lost 5 bases, and 16 bases had no gene match. CDR1 is KGHSH and CDR2 is LQKENI in the germline V gene. CDR3 amino acids: CASSVRGTSGTRSSEQFF. The DNA of the CDR3 is TGTGCCAGCTCAGTGAGGGGGACTAGCGGGACCAGGTCCTCTGAGCAGTTCTTC. Together with reference TRBV18 and TRBJ2-1, the CDR3 gives the full variable domain: NAGVMQNPRHLVRRRGQEARLRCSPMKGHSHVYWYRQLPEEGLKFMVYLQKENIIDESGMPKERFSAEFPKEGPSILRIQQVVRGDSAAYFCASSVRGTSGTRSSEQFFGPGTRLTVL.

The chain links TRBV19 to TRBJ1-5, with D possibly being TRBD1 (5 bases). V was shortened by 6 bases and J by 7 bases, with 22 bases between the two germline ends. CDR3 length: 16 amino acids. Germline V lookup: CDR1 LNHDA, CDR2 SQIVND (reference sequence). In DNA, the CDR3 is TGTGCCAGTAGCGCCACCCGGGTCCTCTGGGGGCAGCCCCAGCATTTT. Translated: CASSATRVLWGQPQHF.

This clonotype was picked up a small number of times. This chain connects TRBV5-5 to TRBJ2-1; D unclear. The CDR3 consists of 15 residues. Germline V gene data show CDR1 as SGHKS and CDR2 as YYEKEE (reference sequence). Trimming took 4 bases from V and 1 from J, leaving 12 bases between them. CDR3 sequence reads: CASSLDPWSYNEQFF. The CDR3 nucleotides read TGTGCCAGCAGCCTTGACCCCTGGTCCTACAATGAGCAGTTCTTC.

This clonotype was found once. A junction boundary mismatches the germline segment, possibly from a read error. This sequence joins TRBV7-9 and TRBJ1-5; TRBD1 agrees at 9 bases. Germline V gives CDR1 SEHNR, CDR2 FQNEAQ (reference sequence). The CDR3 runs to 14 residues. CDR3 loop: CASSPGTGNQPKHF. As DNA, the CDR3 is TGTGCCAGCAGCCCGGGGACAGGGAATCAGCCCAAGCATTTT.

This clonotype was observed many times. The chain is built from TRBV2 and TRBJ1-2, with D possibly matching TRBD1 (5 bases). Trimming took 7 bases from V and 3 from J, leaving 9 bases between them. CDR1 and CDR2 (germline): SNHLY, FYNNEI. The CDR3 is 12 amino acids. The CDR3 region has the DNA TGTGCCAGCACCCAGGGTGACTATGGCTACACCTTC. Translated, it gives CASTQGDYGYTF.

This clonotype appeared many times. The genes are TRBV7-9 and TRBJ2-1; D unclear. Between the trimmed V and J ends, which lost 3 bases and 3 bases, there was a span of 12 bases. The CDR3 is 15 residues long. CDR1 and CDR2 (germline): SEHNR, FQNEAQ (reference sequence). CDR3 DNA: TGTGCCAGCAGCTTCTCCATAGTAGGCTACAATGAGCAGTTCTTC. Translating it yields CASSFSIVGYNEQFF.

This clonotype was counted ten times or more. This sequence joins TRBV4-2 and TRBJ1-3; D is undetermined. The CDR3 has 15 amino acids. Trimming stripped 4 bases from V and 0 bases from J, with 10 bases between. From germline, CDR1 is LGHNA and CDR2 YNFKEQ. CDR3 bases: TGTGCCAGCAGCCCGTGGTACGGCTCTGGAAACACCATATATTTT. It is translated as CASSPWYGSGNTIYF.

This clonotype was picked up a small number of times. The chain joins TRBV4-1 to TRBJ2-1; tentatively, D is TRBD2 (6 bases). V dropped 6 bases and J dropped 4 bases, with 16 bases sitting between them. The CDR3 sequence is 15 residues long. Germline V gene lookup returns CDR1 MGHRA and CDR2 YSYEKL. The CDR3 DNA follows: TGCGCCAGCAGTGAGGAGCGGGCCGTATACAATGAGCAGTTCTTC. This gives the protein CASSEERAVYNEQFF.

This clonotype has only a few counts. The rearrangement joins TRBV5-1 to TRBJ2-5; 7 bases are shared with TRBD1. The CDR3 sequence is 14 residues long. The trim removed 4 bases at V and 1 base at J, leaving 4 bases unmatched. The germline V gene encodes CDR1 SGHRS and CDR2 YFSETQ. CDR3 region: CASSRDSRQETQYF. CDR3 DNA: TGCGCCAGCAGCCGGGACAGTCGCCAAGAGACCCAGTACTTC.

The chain couples TRBV10-3 to TRBJ2-2; 10 bases map to TRBD2. Per the germline V gene, CDR1 is ENHRY and CDR2 is SYGVKD. V lost 0 bases and J lost 3; bases outside the gene matches: 7. The length of the CDR3 is 18 residues. The CDR3 DNA reads as TGTGCCATCAGTGAGTCCGAAGCGGGGGGGCCGCACACCGGGGAGCTGTTTTTT. Protein sequence: CAISESEAGGPHTGELFF.

In its sample, this clonotype was seen many times. One junction end does not reproduce the germline sequence, and a read error may be involved. The rearrangement links TRBV7-2 to TRBJ2-5, with D perhaps matching TRBD1 (6 bases). This CDR3 is 18 amino acids long. CDR1 is SGHTA and CDR2 is FQGNSA in the germline V gene. In nucleotides, the CDR3 is TGTGCCAGCAGCTTAGAGGGTGTGAGGGTTGGGACCGACAGGTTGCTCCACTTC. Its protein is CASSLEGVRVGTDRLLHF.